Following are 32 T cell receptor beta chains from one sample sequenced in a study of blood T cell repertoires in COVID-19. The repertoire was sequenced with immunoSEQ multiplex PCR; TCRdb's copy has only in-frame clones and lacks some. The sample has some 220,000 clones, roughly 85% seen once. The sample was peripheral blood. The receptor set was obtained from a woman aged 18-35 years who had recovered from COVID-19.

The chain combines TRBV4-2 with TRBJ1-1, with a tentative D call TRBD1 (5 bases). CDR1 LGHNA and CDR2 YNFKEQ come from the germline V gene. V lost 1 base and J lost 4, with 13 bases in between. This CDR3 has 15 amino acids. The CDR3 nucleotides read TGTGCCAGCAGCCAAGCCTCGGGGGAGGGCACTGAAGCTTTCTTT. It encodes CASSQASGEGTEAFF.

The chain recombines TRBV9 with TRBJ1-3, with D hard to call. CDR3 length equals 16 residues. The V and J ends lost 4 bases and 0 bases respectively, with 14 bases between them. CDR1 SGDLS and CDR2 YYNGEE come from the germline V gene. CDR3 nucleotides: TGTGCCAGCAGCCGTACATATTCAGGCTCTGGAAACACCATATATTTT. Protein product: CASSRTYSGSGNTIYF. Using reference TRBV9 and TRBJ1-3 for the parts outside the CDR3, the full variable domain is DSGVTQTPKHLITATGQRVTLRCSPRSGDLSVYWYQQSLDQGLQFLIQYYNGEERAKGNILERFSAQQFPDLHSELNLSSLELGDSALYFCASSRTYSGSGNTIYFGEGSWLTVV.

The chain uses TRBV9 and TRBJ2-1, with D maybe TRBD1 (6 bases). Germline assignment: CDR1 SGDLS and CDR2 YYNGEE. The ends were cut back, 3 bases at V and 6 bases at J, with 16 bases in the middle. The CDR3 is made up of 15 amino acids. This CDR3 reads CASSAGLQGRNEQFF. In DNA form, the CDR3 reads TGTGCCAGCAGCGCCGGGCTTCAGGGGCGCAATGAGCAGTTCTTC. Full variable domain (outside the CDR3, taken from reference TRBV9 and TRBJ2-1): DSGVTQTPKHLITATGQRVTLRCSPRSGDLSVYWYQQSLDQGLQFLIQYYNGEERAKGNILERFSAQQFPDLHSELNLSSLELGDSALYFCASSAGLQGRNEQFFGPGTRLTVL.

The sample holds one count of this clone. This rearrangement joins TRBV19 to TRBJ2-7; tentative D call: TRBD1 (6 bases). V was cut by 4 bases and J by 1 base, with 14 bases left in between. Germline loops: CDR1 LNHDA, CDR2 SQIVND (reference sequence). There are 15 residues in the CDR3. Here the CDR3 reads CASSTTGTTSYEQYF. Here the CDR3 DNA reads TGTGCCAGTAGTACAACCGGGACAACGTCCTACGAGCAGTACTTC. The full variable domain, completed using reference TRBV19 and TRBJ2-7, is DGGITQSPKYLFRKEGQNVTLSCEQNLNHDAMYWYRQDPGQGLRLIYYSQIVNDFQKGDIAEGYSVSREKKESFPLTVTSAQKNPTAFYLCASSTTGTTSYEQYFGPGTRLTVT.

The rearrangement joins TRBV9 to TRBJ1-2; D not resolved. Germline V gives CDR1 SGDLS, CDR2 YYNGEE. There are 12 residues in the CDR3. The V gene lost 0 bases and the J gene lost 3 bases, with 3 bases spanning the gap. The chain's CDR3 is CASSVADYGYTF. The CDR3 DNA sequence: TGTGCCAGCAGCGTAGCGGACTATGGCTACACCTTC.

This chain joins TRBV5-1 and TRBJ2-1, with TRBD1 matching 8 bases. CDR3 length: 12 amino acids. V trimming: 1 base; J trimming: 10 bases; junction bases outside the gene matches: 1. Germline V gives CDR1 SGHRS, CDR2 YFSETQ. The CDR3: CASSLRTGEQFF. The CDR3 coding sequence is TGCGCCAGCAGCTTGAGGACAGGGGAGCAGTTCTTC. The variable domain in full, completed from reference TRBV5-1 and TRBJ2-1, reads KAGVTQTPRYLIKTRGQQVTLSCSPISGHRSVSWYQQTPGQGLQFLFEYFSETQRNKGNFPGRFSGRQFSNSRSEMNVSTLELGDSALYLCASSLRTGEQFFGPGTRLTVL.

This sequence joins TRBV25-1 and TRBJ2-7; 7 nucleotides align to TRBD1. Germline loops: CDR1 MGHDK, CDR2 SYGVNS. Trimming at V came to 8 bases and at J to 5 bases, leaving 15 bases not matched to a gene. There are 15 residues in the CDR3. The CDR3 protein is CASGLLDRCYDEQYF. CDR3 sequence (DNA): TGTGCCAGCGGCCTCCTGGACAGGTGCTACGACGAGCAGTACTTC.

The gene calls are TRBV7-6 and TRBJ1-3, with D possibly being TRBD1 (5 bases). V was cut by 5 bases and J by 1 base, with 12 bases left in between. Germline lookup yields CDR1 SGHVS and CDR2 FNYEAQ. The CDR3 length is 15 residues. Written as DNA, the CDR3 is TGTGCCAGCAGCACCCCAAGGGGATCTGGAAACACCATATATTTT. Translating it yields CASSTPRGSGNTIYF.

The chain links TRBV6-5 to TRBJ1-4; tentative D call: TRBD1 (6 bases). The germline V gene encodes CDR1 MNHEY and CDR2 SVGAGI. Trimming took off 8 bases at V and 4 bases at J, with 14 bases between the two ends. This CDR3 comprises 14 residues. The CDR3 region is CASLSDSYNEKLFF. DNA of the CDR3: TGTGCCAGCCTCTCGGACAGCTATAATGAAAAACTGTTTTTT.

The CDR3 loop is CATLSTGSTEAFF. The CDR3 DNA follows: TGTGCCACCTTATCCACAGGGAGCACTGAAGCTTTCTTT. The V and J genes are TRBV12-3 or TRBV12-4 and TRBJ1-1; tentative D call: TRBD1 (6 bases). V lost 10 bases, J lost 4 bases, and 16 bases lay in between. The CDR3 runs to 13 residues.

This clone appeared a single time. The genes are TRBV6-5 and TRBJ2-2; 8 nucleotides align to TRBD2. Germline V CDR1 and CDR2: MNHEY, SVGAGI. V lost 6 bases to trimming and J lost 2 bases; unmatched junction nucleotides: 2. This CDR3 contains 14 residues. The CDR3 reads CASRAGGNTGELFF. CDR3 sequence (DNA): TGTGCCAGCAGGGCGGGGGGCAACACCGGGGAGCTGTTTTTT.

This sequence joins TRBV29-1 and TRBJ2-7, with D maybe TRBD1 (5 bases). The CDR3 totals 12 residues. The V and J ends lost 6 bases and 0 bases respectively, with 9 bases between them. CDR1 is SQVTM, CDR2 ANQGSEA, per germline. CDR3 sequence reads: CSVLRDSYEQYF. The DNA of the CDR3 is TGCAGCGTCCTCAGGGACTCCTACGAGCAGTACTTC.

This chain connects TRBV11-2 to TRBJ2-1; 9 positions agree with TRBD2. The germline V gene encodes CDR1 SGHAT and CDR2 FQNNGV. J gave up 12 bases and V 1 base, and 7 bases lay outside the gene matches. The CDR3 contains 14 residues. CDR3 nucleotide sequence: TGTGCCAGCAGCTTAGGGGGACTAGCTTCTTGGCAGTTCTTC. Translated: CASSLGGLASWQFF.

The V and J genes are TRBV19 and TRBJ1-1; 9 nucleotides match TRBD1. From germline, CDR1 is LNHDA and CDR2 SQIVND (reference sequence). The CDR3 consists of 12 residues. V lost 7 bases and J lost 11; bases outside the gene matches: 8. This CDR3 reads CASKGTGQVAFF. The CDR3 DNA reads as TGTGCCAGTAAGGGGACAGGGCAAGTGGCTTTCTTT.

In this sample, this clone turned up once. The gene calls are TRBV18 and TRBJ1-5; D gene unclear. Germline CDR1 and CDR2: KGHSH and LQKENI. The V end was cut by 3 bases, the J end by 2 bases, with 17 bases between. This CDR3 has 17 amino acids. The CDR3 loop is CASSPRIRTGGNQPQHF. As DNA, the CDR3 is TGTGCCAGCTCACCTAGAATCCGGACCGGGGGCAATCAGCCCCAGCATTTT.

The rearrangement uses TRBV11-3 and TRBJ2-1; 11 bases map to TRBD2. Germline CDR1 reads SGHNT; CDR2 reads YENEEA. J gave up 8 bases and V 2 bases, and 14 bases lay outside the gene matches. The CDR3 runs 18 residues. The DNA for the CDR3 is TGTGCCAGCAGCTTACCCCGGACTAGCGGGCCCCCCCGATATGAGCAGTTCTTC. It translates to CASSLPRTSGPPRYEQFF. Full variable domain (rest looked up from reference TRBV11-3 and TRBJ2-1): EAGVVQSPRYKIIEKKQPVAFWCNPISGHNTLYWYLQNLGQGPELLIRYENEEAVDDSQLPKDRFSAERLKGVDSTLKIQPAELGDSAVYLCASSLPRTSGPPRYEQFFGPGTRLTVL.

The table lists this clone with many counts. V usage is TRBV7-2 and J usage is TRBJ2-3; D is perhaps TRBD2 (5 bases). The germline gives CDR1 SGHTA, CDR2 FQGNSA. This CDR3 has 15 amino acids. V lost 1 base, J lost 4 bases, and 12 bases lay in between. The CDR3 is CASSLELEGPDTQYF. The CDR3, as DNA: TGTGCCAGCAGCTTAGAACTTGAGGGCCCAGATACGCAGTATTTT.

This clone was recorded once. V usage is TRBV5-1 and J usage is TRBJ2-7, with TRBD2 matching over 10 bases. Trimming removed 5 bases from V and 5 bases from J; junction bases left unmatched: 7. The CDR3 runs to 14 residues. Germline V gene data show CDR1 as SGHRS and CDR2 as YFSETQ. This CDR3 reads CASRPVAGGHEQYF. CDR3 nucleotides: TGCGCCAGCAGACCAGTAGCGGGAGGCCACGAGCAGTACTTC.

The genes are TRBV3-1 (or the pseudogene TRBV3-2) and TRBJ2-5, with 7 nucleotides matching TRBD2. CDR3 length: 15 residues. Germline V gives CDR1 LGHDT, CDR2 YNNKEL (reference sequence). Losses at the gene ends were 4 bases for V and 0 bases for J; bases not matched to a gene: 5. The CDR3 loop reads CASSLEGGYQETQYF. CDR3 in DNA: TGTGCCAGCAGCCTAGAGGGAGGGTACCAAGAGACCCAGTACTTC.

The chain carries TRBV19 and TRBJ1-1; a possible D gene is TRBD1 (6 bases). Between the trimmed V and J ends, which lost 8 bases and 5 bases, there was a span of 39 bases. In germline, CDR1 is LNHDA, CDR2 SQIVND (reference sequence). This CDR3 is built from 21 residues. The CDR3 sequence: CASSKAGTMIVPLRKETEAFF. CDR3 nucleotide sequence: TGTGCCAGTTCCAAGGCCGGGACAATGATCGTCCCCCTCCGTAAGGAAACTGAAGCTTTCTTT.

This chain links TRBV27 with TRBJ1-1, with 8 nucleotides matching TRBD1. In germline, CDR1 is MNHEY, CDR2 SMNVEV (reference sequence). V shed 4 bases, J shed 1 base, and the junction held 2 bases outside the gene matches. This CDR3 has 14 amino acids. In DNA form, the CDR3 reads TGTGCCAGCAGTTACCAGGGGGCGAACACTGAAGCTTTCTTT. Encoded protein: CASSYQGANTEAFF.

The chain employs TRBV11-2 and TRBJ1-3; D might be TRBD1 (5 bases). The CDR3 runs 20 residues. The germline CDR1 and CDR2 sequences are SGHAT and FQNNGV. The V end lost 0 bases, the J end lost 3 bases, and 24 bases lay between the germline ends. The CDR3 DNA follows: TGTGCCAGCAGCTTAGATTCCCGACAGACACGTTTTCCTGGTGGAAACACCATATATTTT. It codes for CASSLDSRQTRFPGGNTIYF.

The chain couples TRBV18 to TRBJ1-5; the match to TRBD1 covers 8 bases. Germline V gene data show CDR1 as KGHSH and CDR2 as LQKENI. CDR3 length: 14 residues. Trimming took 3 bases from V and 7 from J; bases not matched to a gene: 5. CDR3 region: CASSPTGGSQPQHF. CDR3 DNA sequence: TGTGCCAGCTCACCCACAGGGGGGAGCCAGCCCCAGCATTTT.

This clone has just a few counts. This chain uses TRBV10-3 with TRBJ1-1, with 9 bases fitting TRBD1. Germline assignment: CDR1 ENHRY and CDR2 SYGVKD. Trimming at V came to 1 base and at J to 4 bases, leaving 10 bases not matched to a gene. This CDR3 spans 17 amino acids. The CDR3 spells CAISELVYRGLGTEAFF. In DNA form, the CDR3 reads TGTGCCATCAGTGAGTTGGTGTACAGGGGGCTCGGCACTGAAGCTTTCTTT.

The chain has TRBV3-1 (or the pseudogene TRBV3-2) and TRBJ1-6; 7 bases align to TRBD1. CDR3 length equals 17 residues. CDR1 LGHDT and CDR2 YNNKEL come from the germline V gene (reference sequence). V dropped 0 bases and J dropped 7; count of bases not matched to a gene: 9. CDR3 sequence: CASSQDRGTALNSPLHF. In nucleotides, the CDR3 is TGTGCCAGCAGCCAAGATCGCGGGACAGCCCTGAATTCACCCCTCCACTTT.

The chain joins TRBV7-2 to TRBJ1-1; 11 positions match TRBD1. V lost 3 bases, J lost 3 bases, and 3 bases stayed unmatched. The CDR3 extends over 15 amino acids. The germline CDR1 and CDR2 sequences are SGHTA and FQGNSA. DNA of the CDR3: TGTGCCAGCAGCTTGGACAGGGGGCGCGACACTGAAGCTTTCTTT. It translates to CASSLDRGRDTEAFF.

The chain carries TRBV20-1 and TRBJ2-1; TRBD2 matches 9 bases. In germline, CDR1 is DFQATT, CDR2 SNEGSKA (reference sequence). With 6 bases clipped from V and 4 bases from J, the junction kept 7 bases outside the gene matches. CDR3 length: 14 residues. The CDR3 nucleotides are TGCAGTGCCAGTAGCGGGAGTGGGTACAATGAGCAGTTCTTC. Translated: CSASSGSGYNEQFF.

This sequence joins TRBV13 and TRBJ2-2, with 11 bases fitting TRBD2. J was trimmed by 1 base and V by 4 bases; bases with no gene match: 8. Germline CDR1 and CDR2: PRHDT and FYEKMQ (reference sequence). CDR3 length: 18 amino acids. The CDR3 region is CASSSARTSGLNTGELFF. In nucleotides, the CDR3 is TGTGCCAGCAGCTCGGCTAGGACTAGCGGGCTGAACACCGGGGAGCTGTTTTTT. Full variable domain (rest looked up from reference TRBV13 and TRBJ2-2): AAGVIQSPRHLIKEKRETATLKCYPIPRHDTVYWYQQGPGQDPQFLISFYEKMQSDKGSIPDRFSAQQFSDYHSELNMSSLELGDSALYFCASSSARTSGLNTGELFFGEGSRLTVL.

This sequence joins TRBV5-1 and TRBJ2-1; D might be TRBD1 (6 bases). Germline CDR1 SGHRS, CDR2 YFSETQ. V was cut by 5 bases and J by 7 bases, with 10 bases left in between. CDR3 length equals 12 residues. The CDR3 DNA follows: TGCGCCAGCAGTTTACAGGGTAATGAGCAGTTCTTC. This codes for CASSLQGNEQFF.

This chain joins TRBV6-1 and TRBJ1-1; TRBD1 is a possible D gene (5 bases). With 1 base removed from V and 7 bases from J, the gap between germline ends came to 10 bases. The CDR3 consists of 13 residues. The germline gives CDR1 MNHNS, CDR2 SASEGT. This CDR3 reads CASSEDGQGEAFF. The CDR3 nucleotides read TGTGCCAGCAGTGAAGATGGCCAGGGTGAAGCTTTCTTT.

The CDR3 nucleotides are TGTGCCATCAGGCCCTCAGGGGTAGAAACTGAAGCTTTCTTT. Its protein product is CAIRPSGVETEAFF. This sequence joins TRBV10-3 and TRBJ1-1, with a tentative D call TRBD1 (6 bases). V was cut by 6 bases and J by 5 bases, with 16 bases left in between. The CDR3 totals 14 residues. Germline V gene lookup returns CDR1 ENHRY and CDR2 SYGVKD.

The V gene is TRBV13, the J gene TRBJ2-1, with D possibly TRBD1 on 6 matching bases. The germline CDR1 and CDR2 sequences are PRHDT and FYEKMQ (reference sequence). The CDR3 is made up of 13 amino acids. V was shortened by 3 bases and J by 8 bases, with 11 bases between the two germline ends. The CDR3 is CASSFLGADEQFF. The CDR3 DNA reads as TGTGCCAGCAGCTTTTTGGGGGCAGATGAGCAGTTCTTC. Full variable domain (remainder filled in from reference TRBV13 and TRBJ2-1): AAGVIQSPRHLIKEKRETATLKCYPIPRHDTVYWYQQGPGQDPQFLISFYEKMQSDKGSIPDRFSAQQFSDYHSELNMSSLELGDSALYFCASSFLGADEQFFGPGTRLTVL.